The source of this T cell receptor (beta chain) is a study of T cell responses to AZD1222 COVID-19 vaccine. Study-level results: The donor cohort was predominantly white British with a female majority, and clonal diversity may have been underestimated.

Regarding this clone: The antigen remains unidentified.

Produced via immunoSEQ multiplex PCR; TCRdb's table is partial and in-frame only. The sample includes 100,000 to 150,000 clones, approximately 89% of them seen just once. This sequence originates from an adult who received the AZD1222 COVID-19 vaccine. Sequencing used peripheral blood, obtained 28 days after the second AZD1222 dose.

Written as DNA, the CDR3 is TGTGCCAGCAGCGGCGACAGGGAAGCCCCAGGGGAGACCCAGTACTTC. As protein: CASSGDREAPGETQYF. The V call is TRBV9, the J call TRBJ2-5; 7 bases agree with TRBD1. The length of the CDR3 is 16 residues. The V gene end was trimmed by 3 bases and the J gene end by 5 bases; junction bases not matched to a gene: 13. Germline V gene sequence: CDR1 SGDLS, CDR2 YYNGEE. Combining the CDR3 with reference TRBV9 and TRBJ2-5 gives the whole variable domain DSGVTQTPKHLITATGQRVTLRCSPRSGDLSVYWYQQSLDQGLQFLIQYYNGEERAKGNILERFSAQQFPDLHSELNLSSLELGDSALYFCASSGDREAPGETQYFGPGTRLLVL.